These 18 T cell receptor beta chains originate from one sample sequenced in a study of identical twins (dated by TCRdb to about 2016). Library creation used 5' RACE. Sequencing relied on an Illumina HiSeq 2000. TCRdb ran its own pipeline on the public reads, namely fastp trimming at Q25 and MiXCR clone calling, and kept in-frame beta chains. Each entry is one CDR3 protein sequence, shown with its most common DNA and genes. In this sample the table shows some 790,000 distinct CDR3 sequences, 18% of which occur a single time. Together, the top ten hold around 13% of the sample. Separately, the same data were catalogued under a study of T cells expressing NK-cell markers.

What was sequenced was PBMCs. These TCRs come from a woman between 18 and 29 years old in good health.

This clonotype has only a few counts. The gene calls are TRBV20-1 and TRBJ2-2; 13 nucleotides match TRBD2. The germline V gene has CDR1 DFQATT and CDR2 SNEGSKA (reference sequence). V trimming: 0 bases; J trimming: 4 bases; junction bases outside the gene matches: 2. The CDR3 length is 16 residues. CDR3 residues: CSARDRTSGSTGELFF. In nucleotides, the CDR3 is TGCAGTGCTAGAGATAGGACTAGCGGGAGCACCGGGGAGCTGTTTTTT.

There are a few counts of this clonotype. The rearrangement joins TRBV9 to TRBJ2-5; D is possibly TRBD2 (5 bases). V was cut by 0 bases and J by 6 bases, with 15 bases left in between. CDR1 and CDR2 (germline): SGDLS, YYNGEE. The CDR3 spans 15 residues. The CDR3, as DNA: TGTGCCAGCAGCGTAGAGTCCGGGAAAGGAAAGACCCAGTACTTC. As protein: CASSVESGKGKTQYF.

The rearrangement links TRBV12-3 or TRBV12-4 to TRBJ2-3; 10 bases match TRBD1. This CDR3 comprises 15 residues. V gave up 10 bases and J gave up 2 bases; unmatched junction bases: 9. CDR3 coding DNA: TGTGCCATCCCCTCCGGGACAGGGGACACAGATACGCAGTATTTT. This translates into CAIPSGTGDTDTQYF.

This clonotype was counted a few times. The rearrangement joins TRBV6-1 to TRBJ2-1; TRBD2 matches at 9 bases. CDR1 is MNHNS, CDR2 SASEGT, per germline. Trimming at V came to 6 bases and at J to 5 bases, leaving 11 bases not matched to a gene. The CDR3 totals 16 residues. CDR3 loop: CASRRIAGVAHNEQFF. CDR3 bases: TGTGCCAGCAGGCGCATAGCGGGAGTGGCCCACAATGAGCAGTTCTTC.

V is TRBV20-1 and J is TRBJ1-5; D gene ambiguous. Germline CDR1 reads DFQATT; CDR2 reads SNEGSKA (reference sequence). CDR3 length equals 14 residues. Trimming shortened V by 5 bases and J by 1 base, and 12 bases separated the two germline ends. The CDR3 region has the DNA TGCAGTGCTTTCGATCCTCGGAGCAATCAGCCCCAGCATTTT. This sequence encodes CSAFDPRSNQPQHF.

The V call is TRBV5-1, the J call TRBJ2-7; maybe TRBD1 (5 bases). The germline V and J ends were trimmed by 0 bases and 3 bases, with 10 bases remaining between them. CDR3 size: 14 residues. Germline loops: CDR1 SGHRS, CDR2 YFSETQ. The CDR3 sequence: CASSLGQLRYEQYF. The CDR3 nucleotides are TGCGCCAGCAGCTTGGGACAGTTGCGCTACGAGCAGTACTTC.

The chain employs TRBV20-1 and TRBJ1-4; D call uncertain. Germline assignment: CDR1 DFQATT and CDR2 SNEGSKA (reference sequence). The CDR3 runs 13 residues. The V gene lost 3 bases and the J gene lost 10 bases, with 15 bases spanning the gap. The DNA for the CDR3 is TGCAGTGCTAGCTCGGTTGGGATTGTAAAACTGTTTTTT. This sequence encodes CSASSVGIVKLFF.

This clonotype was observed a few times. The chain employs TRBV5-1 and TRBJ2-1; no clear D gene. The CDR3 has 12 residues. Deletions cut 2 bases from V and 6 bases from J, with 6 bases between. Germline CDR1 is SGHRS and CDR2 is YFSETQ. The CDR3 DNA reads as TGCGCCAGCAGCTTTAACGCCAATGAGCAGTTCTTC. This translates into CASSFNANEQFF.

A few counts support this clonotype. This chain links TRBV7-8 with TRBJ2-5; 9 positions match TRBD2. This CDR3 is built from 15 residues. Per germline, CDR1 SGHVS and CDR2 FQNEAQ. J gave up 5 bases and V 0 bases, and 4 bases lay outside the gene matches. CDR3: CASSLAGLAHETQYF. CDR3 nucleotide sequence: TGTGCCAGCAGCTTAGCGGGACTAGCCCACGAGACCCAGTACTTC. The variable domain in full, with the rest retrieved from reference TRBV7-8 and TRBJ2-5, is GAGVSQSPRYKVAKRGQDVALRCDPISGHVSLFWYQQALGQGPEFLTYFQNEAQLDKSGLPSDRFFAERPEGSVSTLKIQRTQQEDSAVYLCASSLAGLAHETQYFGPGTRLLVL.

This clonotype was counted a few times. The rearrangement uses TRBV5-1 and TRBJ2-2, with 9 bases lining up with TRBD1. CDR3 length: 18 amino acids. The V gene's germline CDR1 is SGHRS and CDR2 YFSETQ. The V and J ends lost 3 bases and 3 bases, in that order; junction bases with no gene match: 12. The CDR3 region is CASSSSRTGALYTGELFF. The CDR3, as DNA: TGCGCCAGCAGCTCCTCGCGGACAGGGGCGCTATACACCGGGGAGCTGTTTTTT. The full variable domain, with the rest looked up from reference TRBV5-1 and TRBJ2-2, is KAGVTQTPRYLIKTRGQQVTLSCSPISGHRSVSWYQQTPGQGLQFLFEYFSETQRNKGNFPGRFSGRQFSNSRSEMNVSTLELGDSALYLCASSSSRTGALYTGELFFGEGSRLTVL.

There are many counts of this clonotype. This chain connects TRBV4-3 to TRBJ2-2, with a possible D match to TRBD1 (6 bases). V lost 0 bases and J lost 8, with 19 bases in between. The CDR3 has 17 amino acids. Per the germline V gene, CDR1 is LGHNA and CDR2 is YSLEER. DNA of the CDR3: TGCGCCAGCAGCCAAGATTCGCGCCTAGACAGGATAGGGGAGCTGTTTTTT. It yields the protein CASSQDSRLDRIGELFF.

This clonotype has at least ten counts. V and J are TRBV12-3 or TRBV12-4 and TRBJ1-1; possible D gene TRBD1, 5 bases. V lost 6 bases and J lost 2, with 16 bases in between. The CDR3 spans 15 residues. Here the CDR3 reads CASRSSRGSNTEAFF. CDR3 coding DNA: TGTGCCAGCAGGAGTAGTAGGGGATCTAACACTGAAGCTTTCTTT.

The chain is built from TRBV7-8 and TRBJ2-7; unclear D gene. V lost 4 bases and J 3 bases, leaving 10 bases between the germline ends. Germline values: CDR1 SGHVS, CDR2 FQNEAQ. CDR3 length equals 13 residues. The CDR3, as DNA: TGTGCCAGCAGCTCCGGGCCCTTCTACGAGCAGTACTTC. Translation: CASSSGPFYEQYF.

This clonotype was picked up a small number of times. The rearrangement uses TRBV29-1 and TRBJ2-1; D tentatively reads TRBD1 or TRBD2 (5 bases each). Trimming cost V 2 bases and J 3 bases, with 11 bases left between them. This CDR3 region has 14 residues. Looked up from germline, CDR1 is SQVTM and CDR2 is ANQGSEA. CDR3 DNA sequence: TGCAGCGTTGAATCGGGGCCCGTCTACAATGAGCAGTTCTTC. It specifies CSVESGPVYNEQFF.

This clonotype has a handful of counts. The V call is TRBV9, the J call TRBJ2-1, with a weak D call TRBD2 (6 bases). Looked up from germline, CDR1 is SGDLS and CDR2 is YYNGEE. The V end lost 4 bases, the J end lost 5 bases, and 16 bases lay between the germline ends. The CDR3 is 15 amino acids. CDR3 amino acids: CASSLDWGEDNEQFF. Here the CDR3 DNA reads TGTGCCAGCAGCCTAGACTGGGGGGAAGACAATGAGCAGTTCTTC. The whole variable domain, remainder taken from reference TRBV9 and TRBJ2-1, is DSGVTQTPKHLITATGQRVTLRCSPRSGDLSVYWYQQSLDQGLQFLIQYYNGEERAKGNILERFSAQQFPDLHSELNLSSLELGDSALYFCASSLDWGEDNEQFFGPGTRLTVL.

V gene TRBV18 combines with J gene TRBJ2-1, with 7 bases matching TRBD1. CDR1 KGHSH and CDR2 LQKENI come from the germline V gene. V lost 2 bases to trimming and J lost 5 bases; unmatched junction nucleotides: 6. This CDR3 has 15 residues. This chain's CDR3 is CASSPIQGQNNEQFF. In DNA form, the CDR3 reads TGTGCCAGCTCACCAATACAGGGGCAGAACAATGAGCAGTTCTTC.

The gene calls are TRBV9 and TRBJ2-3; TRBD2 is a possible D gene (5 bases). With 3 bases removed from V and 4 bases from J, the gap between germline ends came to 9 bases. Germline values: CDR1 SGDLS, CDR2 YYNGEE. The CDR3 runs 13 residues. The CDR3 loop is CASSAQEADTQYF. CDR3 coding DNA: TGTGCCAGCAGCGCCCAGGAGGCAGATACGCAGTATTTT.

CDR3 sequence reads: CASSQNSGYGYTF. Written as DNA, the CDR3 is TGCGCCAGCAGCCAGAATTCCGGCTATGGCTACACCTTC. The chain joins TRBV4-3 to TRBJ1-2; D not resolved. There are 13 residues in the CDR3. The V gene's germline CDR1 is LGHNA and CDR2 YSLEER. V lost 3 bases and J lost 4, with 9 bases in between.